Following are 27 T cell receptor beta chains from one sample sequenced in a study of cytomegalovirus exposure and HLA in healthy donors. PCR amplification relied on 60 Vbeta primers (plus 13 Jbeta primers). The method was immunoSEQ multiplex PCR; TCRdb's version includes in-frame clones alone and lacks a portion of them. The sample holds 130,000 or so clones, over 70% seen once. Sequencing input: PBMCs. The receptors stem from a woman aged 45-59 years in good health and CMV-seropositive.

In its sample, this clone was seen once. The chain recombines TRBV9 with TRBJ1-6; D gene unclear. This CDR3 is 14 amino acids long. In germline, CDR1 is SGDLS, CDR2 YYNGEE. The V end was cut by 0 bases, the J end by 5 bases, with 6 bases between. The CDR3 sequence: CASSVGLHNSPLHF. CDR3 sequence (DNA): TGTGCCAGCAGCGTAGGACTTCATAATTCACCCCTCCACTTT.

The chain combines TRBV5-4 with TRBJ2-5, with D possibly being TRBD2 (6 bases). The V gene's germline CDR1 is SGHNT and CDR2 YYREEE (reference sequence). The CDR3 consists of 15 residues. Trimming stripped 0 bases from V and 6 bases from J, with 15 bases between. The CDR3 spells CASSLDRGAGKTQYF. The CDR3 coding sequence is TGTGCCAGCAGCTTGGACCGCGGGGCTGGGAAGACCCAGTACTTC.

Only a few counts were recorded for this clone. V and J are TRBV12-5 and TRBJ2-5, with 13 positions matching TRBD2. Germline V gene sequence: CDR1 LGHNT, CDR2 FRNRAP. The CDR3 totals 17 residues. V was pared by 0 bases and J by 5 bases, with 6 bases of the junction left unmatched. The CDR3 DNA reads TGTGCTAGTGGTTTGGTTACTAGCGGGGGGGCCCGGGAGACCCAGTACTTC. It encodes CASGLVTSGGARETQYF.

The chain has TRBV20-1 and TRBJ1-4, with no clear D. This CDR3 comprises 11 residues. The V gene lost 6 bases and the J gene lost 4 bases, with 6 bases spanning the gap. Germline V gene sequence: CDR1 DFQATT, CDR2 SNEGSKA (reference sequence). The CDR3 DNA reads TGCAGTGCGAACAGTAATGAAAAACTGTTTTTT. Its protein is CSANSNEKLFF.

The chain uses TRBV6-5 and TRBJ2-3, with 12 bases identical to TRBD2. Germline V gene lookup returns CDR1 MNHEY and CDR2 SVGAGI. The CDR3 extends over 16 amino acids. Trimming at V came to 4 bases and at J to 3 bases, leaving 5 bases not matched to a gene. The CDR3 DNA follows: TGTGCCAGCAGTTTGCCTAGCGGGGGGGCGACAGATACGCAGTATTTT. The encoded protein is CASSLPSGGATDTQYF.

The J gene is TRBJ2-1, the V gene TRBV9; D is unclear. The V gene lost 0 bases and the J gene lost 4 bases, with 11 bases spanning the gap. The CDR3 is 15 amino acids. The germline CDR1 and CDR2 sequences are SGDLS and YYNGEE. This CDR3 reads CASSVEVAVYNEQFF. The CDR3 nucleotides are TGTGCCAGCAGCGTAGAGGTGGCGGTATACAATGAGCAGTTCTTC.

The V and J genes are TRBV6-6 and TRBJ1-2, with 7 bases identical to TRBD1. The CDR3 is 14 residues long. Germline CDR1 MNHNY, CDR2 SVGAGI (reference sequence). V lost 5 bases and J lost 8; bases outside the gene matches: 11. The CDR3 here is CASSQLGQGDGYTF. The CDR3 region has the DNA TGTGCCAGCAGTCAACTAGGGCAGGGGGACGGCTACACCTTC.

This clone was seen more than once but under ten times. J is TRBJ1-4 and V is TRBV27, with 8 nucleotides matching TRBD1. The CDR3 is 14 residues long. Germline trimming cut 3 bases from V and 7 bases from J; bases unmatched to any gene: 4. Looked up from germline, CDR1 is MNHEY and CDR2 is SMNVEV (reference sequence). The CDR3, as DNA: TGTGCCAGCAGTTTTTATGGGACAGGTGAAAAACTGTTTTTT. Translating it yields CASSFYGTGEKLFF. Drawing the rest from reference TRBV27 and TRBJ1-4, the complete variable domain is EAQVTQNPRYLITVTGKKLTVTCSQNMNHEYMSWYRQDPGLGLRQIYYSMNVEVTDKGDVPEGYKVSRKEKRNFPLILESPSPNQTSLYFCASSFYGTGEKLFFGSGTQLSVL.

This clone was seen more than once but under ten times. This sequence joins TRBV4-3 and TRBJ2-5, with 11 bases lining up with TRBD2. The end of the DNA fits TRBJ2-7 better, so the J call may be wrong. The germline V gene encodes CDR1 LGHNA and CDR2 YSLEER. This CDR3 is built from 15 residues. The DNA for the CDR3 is TGCGCCAGCAGCCAAATAGCGGGAGGGCCCTACGAGCAGTACTTC. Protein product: CASSQIAGGPYEQYF.

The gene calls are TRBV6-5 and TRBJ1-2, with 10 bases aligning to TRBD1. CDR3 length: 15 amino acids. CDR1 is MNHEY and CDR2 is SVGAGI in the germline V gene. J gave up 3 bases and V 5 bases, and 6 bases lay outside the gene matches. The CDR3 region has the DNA TGTGCCAGCAGTCGGACAGGGGGTAATTACTATGGCTACACCTTC. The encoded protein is CASSRTGGNYYGYTF.

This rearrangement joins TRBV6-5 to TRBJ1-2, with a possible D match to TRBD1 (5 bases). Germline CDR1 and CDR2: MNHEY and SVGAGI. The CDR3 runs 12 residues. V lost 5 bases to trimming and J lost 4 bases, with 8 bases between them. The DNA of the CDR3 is TGTGCCAGCAGTCAGACAGCCTATGGCTACACCTTC. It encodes CASSQTAYGYTF.

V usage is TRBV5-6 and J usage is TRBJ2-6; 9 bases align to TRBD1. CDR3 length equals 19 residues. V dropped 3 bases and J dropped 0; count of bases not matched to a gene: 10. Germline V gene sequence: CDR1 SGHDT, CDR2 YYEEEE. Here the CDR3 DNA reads TGTGCCAGCAGCTCAGACCGGGACAGGGTTTACTCTGGGGCCAACGTCCTGACTTTC. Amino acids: CASSSDRDRVYSGANVLTF.

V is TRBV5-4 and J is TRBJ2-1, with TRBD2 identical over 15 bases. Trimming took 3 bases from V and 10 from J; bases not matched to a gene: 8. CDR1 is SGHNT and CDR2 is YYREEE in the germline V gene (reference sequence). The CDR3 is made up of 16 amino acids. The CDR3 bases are TGTGCCAGCAGCTCGAGGACTAGCGGGAGGGCGGGAGAGCAGTTCTTC. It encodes CASSSRTSGRAGEQFF.

CDR3 DNA sequence: TGCGCCAGCAGCCGGGACAGGGGCAGGGAAGCTTTCTTT. Protein product: CASSRDRGREAFF. V gene TRBV4-1 combines with J gene TRBJ1-1, with 10 bases identical to TRBD1. Trimming at V came to 4 bases and at J to 8 bases, leaving 4 bases not matched to a gene. This CDR3 is built from 13 residues. CDR1 is MGHRA, CDR2 YSYEKL, per germline.

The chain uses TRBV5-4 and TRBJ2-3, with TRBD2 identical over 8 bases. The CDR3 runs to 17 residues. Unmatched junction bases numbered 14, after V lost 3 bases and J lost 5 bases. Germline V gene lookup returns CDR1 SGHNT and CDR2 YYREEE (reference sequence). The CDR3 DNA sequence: TGTGCCAGCAGCTCACCTGGCGGGGGGCCGGGTGGAGATACGCAGTATTTT. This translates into CASSSPGGGPGGDTQYF.

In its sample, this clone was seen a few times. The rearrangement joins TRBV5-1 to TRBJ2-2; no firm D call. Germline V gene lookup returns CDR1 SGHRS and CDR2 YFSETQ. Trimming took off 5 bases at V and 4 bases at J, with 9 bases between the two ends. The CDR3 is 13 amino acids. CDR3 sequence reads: CASRSAATGELFF. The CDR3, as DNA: TGCGCCAGCAGGTCCGCGGCCACCGGGGAGCTGTTTTTT.

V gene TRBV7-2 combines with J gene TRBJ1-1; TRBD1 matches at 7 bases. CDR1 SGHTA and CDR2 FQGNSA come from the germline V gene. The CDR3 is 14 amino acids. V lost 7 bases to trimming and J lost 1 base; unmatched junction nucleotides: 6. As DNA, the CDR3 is TGTGCCAGCACCCAGAACAGGGGGAACACTGAAGCTTTCTTT. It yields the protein CASTQNRGNTEAFF.

The CDR3 region has the DNA TGTGCCAGCAGCGCACAAGTCCCGGGGATTAGCACAGATACGCAGTATTTT. It is translated as CASSAQVPGISTDTQYF. The V call is TRBV5-4, the J call TRBJ2-3; D is perhaps TRBD2 (5 bases). The CDR3 runs to 17 residues. Trimming removed 4 bases at V and 0 bases at J, with 18 bases between. Germline loops: CDR1 SGHNT, CDR2 YYREEE (reference sequence). Full variable domain (remainder filled in from reference TRBV5-4 and TRBJ2-3): ETGVTQSPTHLIKTRGQQVTLRCSSQSGHNTVSWYQQALGQGPQFIFQYYREEENGRGNFPPRFSGLQFPNYSSELNVNALELDDSALYLCASSAQVPGISTDTQYFGPGTRLTVL.

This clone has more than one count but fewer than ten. The CDR3 DNA follows: TGTGCCAGCAGGCCGGGACAGGGAAGTCCCGGGGAGCTGTTTTTT. It specifies CASRPGQGSPGELFF. This chain uses TRBV6-1 with TRBJ2-2; 9 nucleotides agree with TRBD1. CDR3 length: 15 residues. Per germline, CDR1 MNHNS and CDR2 SASEGT. V shed 6 bases, J shed 6 bases, and the junction held 8 bases outside the gene matches.

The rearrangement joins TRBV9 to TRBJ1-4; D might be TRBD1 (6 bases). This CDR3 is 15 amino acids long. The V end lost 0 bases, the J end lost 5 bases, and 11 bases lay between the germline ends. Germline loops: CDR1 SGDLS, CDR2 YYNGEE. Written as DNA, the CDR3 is TGTGCCAGCAGCGTAGGGCAGGGGATCAATGAAAAACTGTTTTTT. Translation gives CASSVGQGINEKLFF.

The CDR3 reads CASSTRLAHSTDTQYF. CDR3 in DNA: TGTGCCAGTAGCACGAGACTAGCGCATAGCACAGATACGCAGTATTTT. The gene calls are TRBV19 and TRBJ2-3, with 8 positions matching TRBD2. The CDR3 contains 16 residues. Unmatched junction bases numbered 8, after V lost 6 bases and J lost 0 bases. Germline V CDR1 and CDR2: LNHDA, SQIVND (reference sequence).

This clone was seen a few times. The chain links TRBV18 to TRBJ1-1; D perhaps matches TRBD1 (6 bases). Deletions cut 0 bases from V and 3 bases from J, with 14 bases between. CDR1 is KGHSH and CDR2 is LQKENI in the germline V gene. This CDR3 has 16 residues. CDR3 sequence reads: CASSPPWDIGDTEAFF. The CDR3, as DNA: TGTGCCAGCTCACCACCCTGGGACATTGGCGACACTGAAGCTTTCTTT.

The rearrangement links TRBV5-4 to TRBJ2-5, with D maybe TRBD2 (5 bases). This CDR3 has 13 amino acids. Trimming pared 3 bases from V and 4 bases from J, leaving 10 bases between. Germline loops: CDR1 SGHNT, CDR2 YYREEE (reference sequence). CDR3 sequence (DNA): TGTGCCAGCAGCTCCGGACTGACAGAGACCCAGTACTTC. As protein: CASSSGLTETQYF.

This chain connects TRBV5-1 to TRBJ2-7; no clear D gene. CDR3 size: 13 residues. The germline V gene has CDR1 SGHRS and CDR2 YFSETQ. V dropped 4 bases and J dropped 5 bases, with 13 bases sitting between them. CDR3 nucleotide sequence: TGCGCCAGCAGCGCCCTTTATACGGACGAGCAGTACTTC. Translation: CASSALYTDEQYF.

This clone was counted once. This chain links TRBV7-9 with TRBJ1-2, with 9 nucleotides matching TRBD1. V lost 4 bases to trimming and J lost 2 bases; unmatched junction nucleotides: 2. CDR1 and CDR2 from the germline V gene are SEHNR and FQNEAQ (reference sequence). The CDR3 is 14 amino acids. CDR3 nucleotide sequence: TGTGCCAGCAGCTCGGGACAGGGCAACTATGGCTACACCTTC. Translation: CASSSGQGNYGYTF.

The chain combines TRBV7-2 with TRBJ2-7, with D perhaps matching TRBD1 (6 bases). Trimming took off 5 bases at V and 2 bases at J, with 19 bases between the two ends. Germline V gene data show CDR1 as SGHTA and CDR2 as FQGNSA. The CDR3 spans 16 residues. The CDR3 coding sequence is TGTGCCAGCAGCCCCGACTCGGGACAAATAGCCTACGAGCAGTACTTC. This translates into CASSPDSGQIAYEQYF.

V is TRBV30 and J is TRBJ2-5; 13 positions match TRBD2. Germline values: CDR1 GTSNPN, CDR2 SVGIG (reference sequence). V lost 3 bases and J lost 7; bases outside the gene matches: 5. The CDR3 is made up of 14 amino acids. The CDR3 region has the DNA TGTGCCTGGAGCCCAACTAGCGGGAGGGGGACCCAGTACTTC. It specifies CAWSPTSGRGTQYF.